The 27 T cell receptor beta chains presented below share a single source sample, sequenced in a study of cytomegalovirus exposure and HLA in healthy donors. The PCR was carried out with 60 Vbeta primers and 13 Jbeta primers. Produced via immunoSEQ multiplex PCR; TCRdb's table is partial and in-frame only. The data hold about 120,000 clones, with around 74% observed a single time. The sequencing sample was made of PBMCs. The origin of the receptors is a man in his sixties in good health and CMV-seropositive.

This clone showed up just a few times. This chain uses TRBV27 with TRBJ2-7, with D possibly being TRBD1 (6 bases). The CDR3 is 14 amino acids. Per the germline V gene, CDR1 is MNHEY and CDR2 is SMNVEV (reference sequence). The V gene lost 5 bases and the J gene lost 0 bases, with 11 bases spanning the gap. CDR3 region: CASSELDSSYEQYF. The CDR3 bases are TGTGCCAGCAGTGAATTGGACAGCTCCTACGAGCAGTACTTC.

V usage is TRBV30 and J usage is TRBJ2-1, with D perhaps TRBD1 (6 bases). The length of the CDR3 is 13 residues. The germline V gene encodes CDR1 GTSNPN and CDR2 SVGIG (reference sequence). The V and J ends lost 2 bases and 11 bases respectively, with 16 bases between them. The CDR3 bases are TGTGCCTGGAGTACCCAGGACGGGGACAAGCAGTTCTTC. It is translated as CAWSTQDGDKQFF.

The V call is TRBV14, the J call TRBJ2-5; D not resolved. The CDR3 contains 13 residues. The V gene's germline CDR1 is SGHDN and CDR2 FVKESK. V lost 4 bases and J 2 bases, leaving 8 bases between the germline ends. The chain's CDR3 is CASSRSRQETQYF. In nucleotides, the CDR3 is TGTGCCAGCAGCCGAAGTCGGCAAGAGACCCAGTACTTC. Complete variable domain (other parts from reference TRBV14 and TRBJ2-5): EAGVTQFPSHSVIEKGQTVTLRCDPISGHDNLYWYRRVMGKEIKFLLHFVKESKQDESGMPNNRFLAERTGGTYSTLKVQPAELEDSGVYFCASSRSRQETQYFGPGTRLLVL.

This sequence joins TRBV5-1 and TRBJ2-5; 7 positions match TRBD1. There are 15 residues in the CDR3. Germline values: CDR1 SGHRS, CDR2 YFSETQ. Trimming removed 3 bases from V and 3 bases from J; junction bases left unmatched: 8. The DNA for the CDR3 is TGCGCCAGCAGCTGGTCCGGGACAGCCGAAGAGACCCAGTACTTC. The encoded protein is CASSWSGTAEETQYF.

The chain recombines TRBV10-3 with TRBJ2-3; 7 bases match TRBD2. Germline V gene sequence: CDR1 ENHRY, CDR2 SYGVKD. CDR3 size: 12 residues. Trimming took 6 bases from V and 5 from J; bases not matched to a gene: 2. In nucleotides, the CDR3 is TGTGCCATCAGCTTAGCGGGAGATACGCAGTATTTT. It specifies CAISLAGDTQYF.

In this sample, this clone turned up a few times. The CDR3 is CASSRGLAGEGTQYF. CDR3 bases: TGCGCCAGCAGCCGGGGACTAGCGGGAGAAGGGACCCAGTACTTC. This chain uses TRBV5-1 with TRBJ2-5; TRBD2 agrees at 14 bases. Trimming cost V 4 bases and J 7 bases; bases outside gene matches: 6. CDR3 length: 15 amino acids. The germline gives CDR1 SGHRS, CDR2 YFSETQ.

The chain is built from TRBV2 and TRBJ1-3; perhaps TRBD1 as D (6 bases). Looked up from germline, CDR1 is SNHLY and CDR2 is FYNNEI. CDR3 length equals 15 residues. The V gene lost 6 bases and the J gene lost 0 bases, with 12 bases spanning the gap. CDR3 region: CASSRQASSGNTIYF. For the CDR3, the DNA is TGTGCCAGCAGCAGACAGGCGAGCTCTGGAAACACCATATATTTT.

The chain recombines TRBV19 with TRBJ2-7; 10 positions agree with TRBD1. The germline V gene encodes CDR1 LNHDA and CDR2 SQIVND (reference sequence). The ends lost 6 bases at V and 2 bases at J; junction bases unmatched: 7. There are 15 residues in the CDR3. The CDR3 region has the DNA TGTGCCAGTAGCGACGGACAGGGGGGGACCTACGAGCAGTACTTC. Translating gives CASSDGQGGTYEQYF.

The chain couples TRBV19 to TRBJ2-2, with 8 bases aligning to TRBD1. The CDR3 spans 18 residues. Germline CDR1 reads LNHDA; CDR2 reads SQIVND (reference sequence). Losses at the gene ends were 4 bases for V and 2 bases for J; bases not matched to a gene: 12. CDR3 bases: TGTGCCAGTAGTAAGAGAACGCAGGGGGCTGGAAACACCGGGGAGCTGTTTTTT. Protein product: CASSKRTQGAGNTGELFF.

V usage is TRBV21-1 and J usage is TRBJ1-1. TRBV21-1 is listed as a pseudogene. The CDR3 consists of 17 residues. CDR3 sequence reads: CASSKVNCGGANTEAFF. The DNA of the CDR3 is TGTGCCAGCAGCAAAGTCAATTGCGGGGGCGCGAACACTGAAGCTTTCTTT.

This chain uses TRBV5-1 with TRBJ1-1, with no clear D. The length of the CDR3 is 16 residues. CDR1 and CDR2 (germline): SGHRS, YFSETQ. Trimming removed 0 bases at V and 0 bases at J, with 12 bases between. In DNA form, the CDR3 reads TGCGCCAGCAGCTTGGGGCACGCAGATATGAACACTGAAGCTTTCTTT. Translation gives CASSLGHADMNTEAFF.

The chain recombines TRBV7-7 with TRBJ2-6, with 11 positions matching TRBD1. Unmatched junction bases numbered 9, after V lost 5 bases and J lost 3 bases. This CDR3 spans 18 amino acids. CDR1 and CDR2 from the germline V gene are SSHAT and FNYEAQ (reference sequence). CDR3: CASSPGTGGSYGANVLTF. The CDR3, as DNA: TGTGCCAGCAGCCCCGGGACAGGGGGAAGTTATGGGGCCAACGTCCTGACTTTC.

The chain couples TRBV5-1 to TRBJ2-5; D remains unclear. Deletions cut 0 bases from V and 5 bases from J, with 11 bases between. Per the germline V gene, CDR1 is SGHRS and CDR2 is YFSETQ. The CDR3 extends over 14 amino acids. In DNA form, the CDR3 reads TGCGCCAGCAGCTTGGAGGTAGCTGGTGAGACCCAGTACTTC. Translating it yields CASSLEVAGETQYF.

The chain carries TRBV21-1 and TRBJ1-1; the table assigns TRBD1, which was not confirmed against the DNA. TRBV21-1 is labeled a pseudogene. CDR3 size: 14 residues. The CDR3 is CASSNGQSVTEAFF. The CDR3 bases are TGTGCCAGCAGCAATGGGCAAAGTGTGACTGAAGCTTTCTTT.

This clone has more than one count but fewer than ten. The junction and the germline gene differ at one end; a read error may be behind it. V gene TRBV18 combines with J gene TRBJ2-6; a possible D gene is TRBD1 (5 bases). The CDR3 covers 14 residues. Germline-derived CDR1 and CDR2 are KGHSH and LQKENI. The CDR3 region has the DNA TGTGCCAGCTCACCAGGGCAAGGGGCCAACGGCCTGACTTTC. Amino acid sequence: CASSPGQGANGLTF.

The genes are TRBV30 and TRBJ2-1; 8 bases are shared with TRBD2. CDR1 and CDR2 from the germline V gene are GTSNPN and SVGIG (reference sequence). The CDR3 totals 15 residues. Trimming at V came to 2 bases and at J to 7 bases, leaving 10 bases not matched to a gene. The CDR3 region has the DNA TGTGCCTGGAGTATCGCCCGCGGGAGGTGGAATGAGCAGTTCTTC. Translation gives CAWSIARGRWNEQFF.

This clone was counted only a few times. The chain couples TRBV9 to TRBJ1-3; possible D gene TRBD1, 5 bases. V was pared by 2 bases and J by 4 bases, with 10 bases between. This CDR3 region has 14 residues. Germline CDR1 reads SGDLS; CDR2 reads YYNGEE. As DNA, the CDR3 is TGTGCCAGCAGCGTTCAGGGAGGCGGAAACACCATATATTTT. Protein sequence: CASSVQGGGNTIYF.

CDR3 DNA: TGTGCCAGCGGGGGGGCAGGAGACCCCTTCTACGAGCAGTACTTC. Protein product: CASGGAGDPFYEQYF. The J gene is TRBJ2-7, the V gene TRBV19; TRBD2 agrees at 8 bases. Trimming cost V 9 bases and J 3 bases; bases outside gene matches: 13. CDR3 size: 15 residues. Germline values: CDR1 LNHDA, CDR2 SQIVND (reference sequence).

The chain is built from TRBV10-2 and TRBJ1-5, with 7 bases aligning to TRBD1. The CDR3 spans 16 residues. V was pared by 1 base and J by 4 bases, with 7 bases of the junction left unmatched. CDR1 and CDR2 from the germline V gene are WSHSY and SAAADI. CDR3: CASSEWAGGGNQPQHF. The CDR3 DNA reads as TGCGCCAGCAGTGAGTGGGCAGGGGGAGGTAATCAGCCCCAGCATTTT.

The chain recombines TRBV7-9 with TRBJ1-3; D remains ambiguous. CDR1 and CDR2 from the germline V gene are SEHNR and FQNEAQ (reference sequence). V gave up 4 bases and J gave up 4 bases, with 8 bases separating them. This CDR3 has 13 residues. This chain's CDR3 is CASSSGWGNTIYF. The CDR3 region has the DNA TGTGCCAGCAGCTCCGGTTGGGGAAACACCATATATTTT. Supplemented by reference TRBV7-9 and TRBJ1-3, the full variable domain reads DTGVSQNPRHKITKRGQNVTFRCDPISEHNRLYWYRQTLGQGPEFLTYFQNEAQLEKSRLLSDRFSAERPKGSFSTLEIQRTEQGDSAMYLCASSSGWGNTIYFGEGSWLTVV.

The table lists this clone with a count of one. The V gene is TRBV9, the J gene TRBJ2-1; the match to TRBD2 covers 10 bases. This CDR3 is 18 amino acids long. After removal of 2 bases from V and 10 bases from J, the junction contained 18 bases not matched to a gene. Germline V gene data show CDR1 as SGDLS and CDR2 as YYNGEE. The CDR3 is CASSVRYLGSSGGKEQFF. The CDR3 DNA reads TGTGCCAGCAGCGTTAGGTACTTGGGGAGTAGCGGGGGGAAGGAGCAGTTCTTC.

The CDR3 bases are TGTGCCAGTAGTATAGCGGGAGGGCCCCATGAGCAGTTCTTC. Translating gives CASSIAGGPHEQFF. The chain couples TRBV19 to TRBJ2-1, with TRBD2 matching 8 bases. J gave up 8 bases and V 1 base, and 4 bases lay outside the gene matches. CDR1 is LNHDA, CDR2 SQIVND, per germline (reference sequence). This CDR3 spans 14 amino acids.

This clone was recorded a few times. This chain links TRBV11-2 with TRBJ2-2; maybe TRBD1 (6 bases). CDR3 length: 14 amino acids. Between the trimmed V and J ends, which lost 4 bases and 4 bases, there was a span of 10 bases. Germline CDR1 and CDR2: SGHAT and FQNNGV. In DNA, the CDR3 is TGTGCCAGCAGCTCCGGACAGAGCACCGGGGAGCTGTTTTTT. Its protein product is CASSSGQSTGELFF.

This chain links TRBV13 with TRBJ2-2; TRBD2 agrees at 15 bases. V was clipped by 5 bases and J by 6 bases; unmatched bases: 22. The CDR3 is 22 residues long. Germline V lookup: CDR1 PRHDT, CDR2 FYEKMQ (reference sequence). CDR3 protein: CASSTATGLAGGQNTVAGELFF. The DNA of the CDR3 is TGTGCCAGCAGCACCGCTACCGGACTAGCGGGGGGGCAAAACACTGTCGCCGGGGAGCTGTTTTTT.

The chain carries TRBV18 and TRBJ1-1; 9 positions agree with TRBD1. The length of the CDR3 is 16 residues. J was trimmed by 10 bases and V by 2 bases; bases with no gene match: 14. Germline V lookup: CDR1 KGHSH, CDR2 LQKENI. The DNA of the CDR3 is TGTGCCAGCTCACCAGGGAGTGGAACAGGGGGCTTCCGAGCTTTCTTT. Protein product: CASSPGSGTGGFRAFF. The full variable domain, completed using reference TRBV18 and TRBJ1-1, is NAGVMQNPRHLVRRRGQEARLRCSPMKGHSHVYWYRQLPEEGLKFMVYLQKENIIDESGMPKERFSAEFPKEGPSILRIQQVVRGDSAAYFCASSPGSGTGGFRAFFGQGTRLTVV.

The chain recombines TRBV11-2 with TRBJ2-5; 12 nucleotides match TRBD2. This CDR3 has 19 amino acids. J lost 4 bases, V lost 5 bases, and 17 bases had no gene match. Germline loops: CDR1 SGHAT, CDR2 FQNNGV. The DNA for the CDR3 is TGTGCCAGCAGCCCAGGACTAGCGGGGACCACACCCGTCCCAGAGACCCAGTACTTC. It is translated as CASSPGLAGTTPVPETQYF.

This clone was picked up many times. This rearrangement joins TRBV7-9 to TRBJ2-3, with TRBD2 matching 9 bases. Per germline, CDR1 SEHNR and CDR2 FQNEAQ (reference sequence). V was clipped by 4 bases and J by 8 bases; unmatched bases: 1. The CDR3 contains 12 residues. The CDR3 here is CASSSGLATQYF. CDR3 coding DNA: TGTGCCAGCAGCTCGGGACTAGCTACGCAGTATTTT.